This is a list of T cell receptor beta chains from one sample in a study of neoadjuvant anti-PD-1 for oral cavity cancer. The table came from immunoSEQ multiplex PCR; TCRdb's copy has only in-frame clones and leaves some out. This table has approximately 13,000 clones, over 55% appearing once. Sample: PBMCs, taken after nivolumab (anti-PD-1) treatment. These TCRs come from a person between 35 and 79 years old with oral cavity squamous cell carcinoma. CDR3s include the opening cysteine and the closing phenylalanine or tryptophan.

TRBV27 CASSPGTGASYEQYF
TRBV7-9 CASSLEGGIKFF
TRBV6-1 CASSDGLAGQYEQYF
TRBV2 CASSPPGLQNTDTQYF
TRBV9 CASSVMGQAQETQYF
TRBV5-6 CASSLQGVGDYGYTF
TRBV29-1 CSVKTGTSGTVTGELFF
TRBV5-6 CASSFGGQQVNQPQHF
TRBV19 CASSIQAPGVKNIQYF
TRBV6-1 CASSEGTAFMNTEAFF
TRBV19 CASTPGQDLGYGYTF
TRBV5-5 CASSYSGYEQYF
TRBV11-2 CASSSGTSGYEQYF
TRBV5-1 CASSFTPTQGGAFF
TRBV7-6 CASSLRRDSSSNEQFF
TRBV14 CASSLGTGAKNIQYF
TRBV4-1 CASSLYAAGTTERMAGNTIYF
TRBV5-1 CASSLALGGATDTQYF
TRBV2 CASRAPGLTREEQFF
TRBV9 CASGRDKSTTEAFF
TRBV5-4 CASSLPTVNYGYTF